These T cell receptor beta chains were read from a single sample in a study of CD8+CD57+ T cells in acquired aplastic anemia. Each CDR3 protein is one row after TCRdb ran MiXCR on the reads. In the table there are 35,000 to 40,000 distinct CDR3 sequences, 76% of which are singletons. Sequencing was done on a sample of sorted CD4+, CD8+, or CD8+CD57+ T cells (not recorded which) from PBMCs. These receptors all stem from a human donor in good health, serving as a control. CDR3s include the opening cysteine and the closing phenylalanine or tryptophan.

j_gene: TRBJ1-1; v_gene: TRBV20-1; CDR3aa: CSATKLGNRAPLNTEAFF
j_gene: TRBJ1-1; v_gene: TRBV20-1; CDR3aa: CSARARQGWNTEAFF
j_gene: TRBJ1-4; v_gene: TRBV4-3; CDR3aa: CASSQDGLRQNRLFF
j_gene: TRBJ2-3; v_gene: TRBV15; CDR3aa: CAISTLGSTDTQYF
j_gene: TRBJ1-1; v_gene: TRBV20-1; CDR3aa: CSIRGRVDVEAFF
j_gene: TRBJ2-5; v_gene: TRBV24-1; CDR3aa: CATSEAGGSWQETQYF
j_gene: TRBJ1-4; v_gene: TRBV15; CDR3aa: CATSSRPLKKLFF
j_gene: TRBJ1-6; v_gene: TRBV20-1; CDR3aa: CSARGTGGNSPLHF
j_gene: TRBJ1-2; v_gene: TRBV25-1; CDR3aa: CANSEFVGGNYGYTF
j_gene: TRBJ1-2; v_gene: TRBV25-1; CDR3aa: CASSTPGGFWGYTF
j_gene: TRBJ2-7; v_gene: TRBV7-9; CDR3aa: CASSPGTGGYF
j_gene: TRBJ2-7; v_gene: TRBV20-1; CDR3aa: CSASPRRSYEQYF
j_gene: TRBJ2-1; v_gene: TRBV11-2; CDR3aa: CASTVPQGRRPVGNEQFF
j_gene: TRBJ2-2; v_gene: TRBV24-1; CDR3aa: CATREPGTGDTGELFF